This record covers a single T cell receptor beta chain. This specimen belongs to a study of shared clonotypes between healthy human individuals. Genomic DNA for unsorted samples, which was extracted with the QIAamp DNA Blood Mini kit, came from around 86 million PBMCs. Unsorted PBMC replicate PCRs used roughly 270 ng DNA, 30,000 to 35,000 T cell genomes. Some clones are missing from TCRdb's copy, which holds only in-frame ones; the method was immunoSEQ multiplex PCR. The table includes hundreds of thousands of clones, around 78% detected once. Germline loops: CDR1 LNHDA, CDR2 SQIVND (reference sequence). The V end was cut by 7 bases, the J end by 6 bases, with 19 bases between. The CDR3 extends over 15 amino acids.

The receptor was isolated from a woman aged 40-49 years in good health. Some clones in this sample may be carry-over from other donors' samples. This rearrangement joins TRBV19 to TRBJ1-5; no definite D call. Sequenced sample: PBMCs. DNA for the CDR3: TGTGCCAGTACTTCACGCTCCGATGGAGGTCAGCCCCAGCATTTT. The encoded protein is CASTSRSDGGQPQHF.